Listed here is a single TCR beta chain. Its antigen is not identified. The CDR3 extends over 14 amino acids. Germline V CDR1 and CDR2: MNHEY, SVGAGI. V lost 0 bases, J lost 3 bases, and 9 bases lay in between. The data derive from a study of T cell responses to AZD1222 COVID-19 vaccine. Study-level points and caveats: Spike-specific TCR repertoires showed rising breadth and depth after two AZD1222 doses.

Sequencing used immunoSEQ multiplex PCR; TCRdb keeps in-frame clones, though not all of them. The sample yields about 120,000 clones, around 85% seen once. This sequence was found in an adult in good health. Sequenced material: peripheral blood, taken on day 0 of AZD1222 vaccination. The gene calls are TRBV6-5 and TRBJ2-7; D call uncertain. The CDR3 nucleotides read TGTGCCAGCAGTTACTCGTCGTGGGGCTACGAGCAGTACTTC. This sequence encodes CASSYSSWGYEQYF.